These T cell receptor beta chains were read from a single sample in a study of naive and memory T cell subsets. One entry per CDR3 protein, called by TCRdb with MiXCR from the UMI-ligation and nested PCR reads. The table includes 120,000 to 150,000 distinct CDR3 sequences, over 15% detected once. The sequenced sample consisted of naive CD4+ T cells from blood. Source of these receptors: a human donor in good health. CDR3s include the opening cysteine and the closing phenylalanine or tryptophan. A D gene is named only where the DNA matches it firmly. Only some rows state a clone size, as once, few, many or a class for expanded clones.

CDR3 protein | CDR3 DNA | clone size | J gene | D gene | V gene
CASSQDFEDTRYF | TGCGCCAGCAGCCAAGACTTCGAGGACACCCGGTACTTC | - | TRBJ2-7 | - | TRBV4-1
CASSLWDRGMAGANVLTF | TGTGCCAGCAGTTTATGGGACAGGGGTATGGCTGGGGCCAACGTCCTGACTTTC | few | TRBJ2-6 | TRBD1 | TRBV28
CSARSSGAYQETQYF | TGCAGTGCTAGATCCAGCGGAGCTTACCAAGAGACCCAGTACTTC | - | TRBJ2-5 | - | TRBV20-1
CASSAQGANTEAFF | TGCGCCAGCAGCGCACAGGGCGCAAACACTGAAGCTTTCTTT | few | TRBJ1-1 | - | TRBV4-3
CASSQVVAGGPKNEQFF | TGTGCCAGCAGCCAAGTGGTAGCGGGAGGGCCTAAGAATGAGCAGTTCTTC | few | TRBJ2-1 | TRBD2 | TRBV4-2
CATDSGQGGTDTQYF | TGTGCCACCGACTCGGGACAGGGAGGCACAGATACGCAGTATTTT | - | TRBJ2-3 | TRBD1 | TRBV24-1
CASSHQAQGLGQPQHF | TGTGCCAGCAGTCACCAAGCCCAGGGTTTGGGCCAGCCCCAGCATTTT | few | TRBJ1-5 | - | TRBV6-5
CASSRLEGKQETQYF | TGTGCCAGCTCCCGCCTTGAGGGCAAACAAGAGACCCAGTACTTC | once | TRBJ2-5 | - | TRBV18
CASSYLGGGADTQYF | TGTGCCAGCAGTTACCTAGGAGGTGGAGCAGATACGCAGTATTTT | few | TRBJ2-3 | - | TRBV6-5
CSVEDQTGVGYEQYF | TGCAGCGTTGAAGATCAAACAGGGGTAGGCTACGAGCAGTACTTC | - | TRBJ2-7 | TRBD1 | TRBV29-1
CASTPPVTQYF | TGTGCCAGCACCCCCCCGGTTACGCAGTATTTT | few | TRBJ2-3 | - | TRBV6-1
CASSNGQGGYEQYF | TGTGCCAGCAGTAACGGACAGGGGGGCTACGAGCAGTACTTC | - | TRBJ2-7 | TRBD1 | TRBV2
CASSQGAASGNTIYF | TGTGCCAGCAGCCAAGGGGCAGCCTCTGGAAACACCATATATTTT | - | TRBJ1-3 | - | TRBV3-1
CASSLAGAGQETQYF | TGTGCCAGCAGCTTGGCAGGTGCGGGGCAAGAGACCCAGTACTTC | - | TRBJ2-5 | - | TRBV5-4